The next 21 T cell receptor beta chains were all read from a single sample in a study of blood T cell repertoires in COVID-19. Method: immunoSEQ multiplex PCR; TCRdb's copy keeps in-frame clones and lacks some. The sample has fewer than 400,000 clones; roughly 86% are singletons. Sequencing was carried out using PBMCs or T cells enriched from blood (not recorded which). The receptor set was obtained from a woman under 40 who had recovered from COVID-19.

The genes are TRBV7-2 and TRBJ1-2; 7 bases line up with TRBD1. CDR3 length: 13 residues. The germline V gene encodes CDR1 SGHTA and CDR2 FQGNSA. With 1 base clipped from V and 8 bases from J, the junction kept 4 bases outside the gene matches. In nucleotides, the CDR3 is TGTGCCAGCAGCTTAGGAGGGGGCGCGGGCTACACCTTC. Protein: CASSLGGGAGYTF.

The chain has TRBV27 and TRBJ2-7, with D maybe TRBD2 (6 bases). CDR1 is MNHEY and CDR2 is SMNVEV in the germline V gene (reference sequence). The CDR3 has 14 amino acids. V was clipped by 0 bases and J by 7 bases, with 13 bases between them. This CDR3 reads CASSLSHGLWEQYF. Written as DNA, the CDR3 is TGTGCCAGCAGTTTATCACATGGACTATGGGAGCAGTACTTC.

This sequence joins TRBV19 and TRBJ1-3; D possibly corresponds to TRBD1 (5 bases). This CDR3 is 16 amino acids long. Between the trimmed V and J ends, which lost 3 bases and 2 bases, there was a span of 14 bases. Germline-derived CDR1 and CDR2 are LNHDA and SQIVND (reference sequence). Here the CDR3 reads CASSIGAGRPGNTIYF. The CDR3 DNA reads as TGTGCCAGTAGTATCGGGGCCGGGAGGCCTGGAAACACCATATATTTT.

This clone showed up just a few times. J is TRBJ1-5 and V is TRBV10-2; tentatively, D is TRBD1 (5 bases). V gave up 3 bases and J gave up 9 bases, with 21 bases separating them. Per germline, CDR1 WSHSY and CDR2 SAAADI. The CDR3 contains 16 residues. In nucleotides, the CDR3 is TGCGCCAGCAGTGATGGTGTTCAGGGCGGGGTTGGGCCCCAGCATTTT. Translating gives CASSDGVQGGVGPQHF.

The V and J genes are TRBV5-1 and TRBJ1-1, with 8 nucleotides matching TRBD1. The germline gives CDR1 SGHRS, CDR2 YFSETQ. CDR3 length: 15 residues. V lost 3 bases to trimming and J lost 4 bases; unmatched junction nucleotides: 8. The CDR3, as DNA: TGCGCCAGCAGCTCAAACAGGGGGGTAAGCACTGAAGCTTTCTTT. This sequence encodes CASSSNRGVSTEAFF.

This clone was counted a single time. V and J are TRBV4-1 and TRBJ1-6, with 9 bases matching TRBD1. The CDR3 is made up of 16 amino acids. V was pared by 1 base and J by 7 bases, with 5 bases of the junction left unmatched. Germline CDR1 MGHRA, CDR2 YSYEKL. The CDR3 region is CASSQVLGQGNSPLHF. The CDR3 bases are TGCGCCAGCAGCCAAGTTCTCGGACAGGGGAATTCACCCCTCCACTTT.

The gene calls are TRBV6-5 and TRBJ1-2; 7 bases fit TRBD1. V dropped 0 bases and J dropped 4; count of bases not matched to a gene: 8. Germline V gene sequence: CDR1 MNHEY, CDR2 SVGAGI. The length of the CDR3 is 16 residues. The CDR3 reads CASSYSTRQGLYGYTF. The CDR3 DNA reads TGTGCCAGCAGTTACTCGACGCGACAGGGCCTCTATGGCTACACCTTC.

This clone was seen a handful of times. This rearrangement joins TRBV6-4 to TRBJ2-1; TRBD2 matches 12 bases. The CDR3 extends over 15 amino acids. J gave up 7 bases and V 6 bases, and 7 bases lay outside the gene matches. Germline V lookup: CDR1 MRHNA, CDR2 SNTAGT. The CDR3 sequence is CASSPTSGGFNEQFF. The CDR3 DNA follows: TGTGCCAGCAGCCCCACTAGCGGGGGGTTTAATGAGCAGTTCTTC.

In DNA, the CDR3 is TGCGCCAGCAGCTTGATTAGCGGGAGCTCCTACGAGCAGTACTTC. Translated, it gives CASSLISGSSYEQYF. This chain links TRBV5-1 with TRBJ2-7, with 9 bases that match TRBD2. The CDR3 has 15 amino acids. Losses at the gene ends were 1 base for V and 0 bases for J; bases not matched to a gene: 2. Germline-derived CDR1 and CDR2 are SGHRS and YFSETQ.

The rearrangement joins TRBV4-1 to TRBJ2-7; 7 bases are a match to TRBD2. V lost 3 bases to trimming and J lost 2 bases; unmatched junction nucleotides: 4. CDR1 and CDR2 (germline): MGHRA, YSYEKL. The CDR3 covers 14 residues. CDR3 sequence: CASSQGLPTYEQYF. DNA for the CDR3: TGCGCCAGCAGCCAGGGACTACCAACCTACGAGCAGTACTTC.

The genes are TRBV24-1 and TRBJ2-3, with TRBD2 matching over 12 bases. From germline, CDR1 is KGHDR and CDR2 SFDVKD. The length of the CDR3 is 16 residues. Losses at the gene ends were 4 bases for V and 3 bases for J; bases not matched to a gene: 4. The chain's CDR3 is CATSETSGSLTDTQYF. In nucleotides, the CDR3 is TGTGCCACCAGTGAGACTAGCGGGAGTTTGACAGATACGCAGTATTTT.

This chain uses TRBV19 with TRBJ1-1; the match to TRBD1 covers 8 bases. From germline, CDR1 is LNHDA and CDR2 SQIVND (reference sequence). Unmatched junction bases numbered 4, after V lost 5 bases and J lost 5 bases. This CDR3 comprises 13 residues. CDR3 sequence (DNA): TGTGCCAGTAGTCAAACAGGGGGGACTGAAGCTTTCTTT. Translation gives CASSQTGGTEAFF.

The chain couples TRBV7-2 to TRBJ1-2; 9 positions match TRBD1. This CDR3 spans 17 amino acids. V lost 1 base, J lost 1 base, and 7 bases stayed unmatched. Germline V gene data show CDR1 as SGHTA and CDR2 as FQGNSA. CDR3 protein: CASSLGYRTGDNYGYTF. The DNA for the CDR3 is TGTGCCAGCAGCTTAGGGTATCGGACAGGGGATAACTATGGCTACACCTTC.

This rearrangement joins TRBV28 to TRBJ2-7; D remains ambiguous. The CDR3 spans 15 residues. V shed 3 bases and J shed 3 bases, with 15 bases lying between them. CDR1 MDHEN and CDR2 SYDVKM come from the germline V gene. In nucleotides, the CDR3 is TGTGCCAGCAGTTTGGAACAGTATTCCGACTACGAGCAGTACTTC. This sequence encodes CASSLEQYSDYEQYF. The variable domain in full, completed from reference TRBV28 and TRBJ2-7, reads DVKVTQSSRYLVKRTGEKVFLECVQDMDHENMFWYRQDPGLGLRLIYFSYDVKMKEKGDIPEGYSVSREKKERFSLILESASTNQTSMYLCASSLEQYSDYEQYFGPGTRLTVT.

This chain connects TRBV6-5 to TRBJ1-4; D ambiguous. The CDR3 spans 14 residues. The germline V gene encodes CDR1 MNHEY and CDR2 SVGAGI. V shed 2 bases and J shed 5 bases, with 9 bases lying between them. CDR3 loop: CASSYGPRNEKLFF. In DNA, the CDR3 is TGTGCCAGCAGTTACGGGCCCAGAAATGAAAAACTGTTTTTT.

J is TRBJ2-1 and V is TRBV19; possibly TRBD2 for D (6 bases). V gave up 7 bases and J gave up 6 bases, with 10 bases separating them. This CDR3 has 12 amino acids. Germline V gene data show CDR1 as LNHDA and CDR2 as SQIVND (reference sequence). CDR3 coding DNA: TGTGCCAGTACCCGGGACTCCAATGAGCAGTTCTTC. Its protein is CASTRDSNEQFF.

The rearrangement uses TRBV7-3 and TRBJ2-5; 12 positions match TRBD2. Losses at the gene ends were 5 bases for V and 5 bases for J; bases not matched to a gene: 6. CDR3 length: 15 residues. Germline V lookup: CDR1 SGHTA, CDR2 FQGTGA. CDR3 nucleotides: TGTGCCAGCAGCCGTAAGACTAGCGGGGGCGAGACCCAGTACTTC. Residues: CASSRKTSGGETQYF.

In its sample, this clone was seen once. V is TRBV18 and J is TRBJ1-1, with D possibly being TRBD1 (6 bases). This CDR3 spans 15 amino acids. The V end lost 2 bases, the J end lost 0 bases, and 10 bases lay between the germline ends. Germline lookup yields CDR1 KGHSH and CDR2 LQKENI. CDR3 DNA: TGTGCCAGCTCACCATCGTCAGGGGTGAACACTGAAGCTTTCTTT. It specifies CASSPSSGVNTEAFF.

This clone was observed a handful of times. This chain joins TRBV7-9 and TRBJ1-4; 9 bases fit TRBD1. With 3 bases clipped from V and 8 bases from J, the junction kept 7 bases outside the gene matches. The CDR3 has 15 amino acids. In germline, CDR1 is SEHNR, CDR2 FQNEAQ (reference sequence). The CDR3 loop is CASSLVDRGREKLFF. The CDR3 coding sequence is TGTGCCAGCAGCTTGGTGGACAGGGGACGAGAAAAACTGTTTTTT.

This clone was seen once. This chain links TRBV7-2 with TRBJ2-7; 11 bases are a match to TRBD1. This CDR3 contains 17 residues. Unmatched junction bases numbered 11, after V lost 5 bases and J lost 2 bases. CDR1 and CDR2 from the germline V gene are SGHTA and FQGNSA. CDR3 residues: CASSRNPRDRGTYEQYF. In DNA, the CDR3 is TGTGCCAGCAGCAGAAACCCCCGGGACAGGGGGACCTACGAGCAGTACTTC.

The chain is built from TRBV12-3 or TRBV12-4 and TRBJ2-2, with D tentatively TRBD2 (5 bases). Between the trimmed V and J ends, which lost 6 bases and 5 bases, there was a span of 10 bases. The CDR3 runs 13 residues. The CDR3: CASSLGSTGELFF. CDR3 DNA: TGTGCCAGCAGCCTAGGGAGTACCGGGGAGCTGTTTTTT.